A single sample gave rise to the 2 T cell receptor beta chains below, sequenced in a study of blood T cell repertoires in COVID-19 (TCRdb year 2020). Library construction relied on the immunoSEQ multiplex PCR assay. What TCRdb holds here is the immuneACCESS table cut down to in-frame rearrangements. Part of the clones is not present; checked against another copy, under half of the missing clones reflect an unresolved V gene, and the others are unexplained. A total of 95,000 to 150,000 clones appear in this sample, 90% of them only once. Of the sample, 3.8% falls within the top ten clones. Sequencing was carried out using peripheral blood. The receptor set was obtained from a woman aged 60-70 years with COVID-19, enrolled during active disease.

The DNA of the CDR3 is TGTGCCAGCAGCCAAGATGTTAGAAACGGGGAGCTGTTTTTT. This gives the protein CASSQDVRNGELFF. The chain uses TRBV3-1 (or the pseudogene TRBV3-2) and TRBJ2-2, with unresolved D. CDR1 and CDR2 (germline): LGHDT, YNNKEL (reference sequence). CDR3 size: 14 residues. V lost 0 bases, J lost 7 bases, and 9 bases lay in between.

V and J are TRBV7-9 and TRBJ1-2; TRBD1 might be the D (6 bases). Per germline, CDR1 SEHNR and CDR2 FQNEAQ (reference sequence). This CDR3 comprises 14 residues. V lost 0 bases, J lost 8 bases, and 13 bases lay in between. The CDR3 DNA reads as TGTGCCAGCAGCTTAGCCGAACTCAGGGGCGGCTACACCTTC. Protein sequence: CASSLAELRGGYTF.